Listed here are 10 T cell receptor beta chains from one sample, sequenced in a study of T cells in localized non-small cell lung cancer. Here immunoSEQ multiplex PCR was the method, and the copy in TCRdb shows in-frame clones only, minus some. This table has about 22,000 clones, roughly nine tenths appearing once. This sample comprised PBMCs, obtained before any cancer treatment. The receptors were gathered from a man aged 35-69 years with stage II squamous cell lung carcinoma.

The gene calls are TRBV27 and TRBJ2-7; D is possibly TRBD1 (6 bases). Germline CDR1 reads MNHEY; CDR2 reads SMNVEV (reference sequence). CDR3 length equals 13 residues. The V end was cut by 5 bases, the J end by 9 bases, with 17 bases between. The CDR3 is CASSASQGFRQYF. Here the CDR3 DNA reads TGTGCCAGCAGTGCGTCTCAGGGGTTTCGGCAGTACTTC.

The chain combines TRBV7-9 with TRBJ2-4, with D tentatively TRBD2 (6 bases). The V and J ends lost 4 bases and 0 bases respectively, with 7 bases between them. Germline V gene sequence: CDR1 SEHNR, CDR2 FQNEAQ (reference sequence). The CDR3 has 14 residues. CDR3 protein: CASSWGLAKNIQYF. DNA of the CDR3: TGTGCCAGCAGCTGGGGACTAGCCAAAAACATTCAGTACTTC.

The rearrangement links TRBV19 to TRBJ2-1; D is uncertain. V gave up 8 bases and J gave up 2 bases, with 16 bases separating them. From germline, CDR1 is LNHDA and CDR2 SQIVND (reference sequence). The CDR3 contains 15 residues. The CDR3 is CASCSRATPYNEQFF. In DNA, the CDR3 is TGTGCCAGTTGCTCCCGGGCCACCCCCTACAATGAGCAGTTCTTC.

The count of this clone is one. The rearrangement links TRBV10-3 to TRBJ1-1; possibly TRBD1 for D (5 bases). The CDR3 is 13 amino acids. Germline CDR1 and CDR2: ENHRY and SYGVKD. V lost 9 bases, J lost 4 bases, and 15 bases lay in between. Written as DNA, the CDR3 is TGTGCCATTTGTAAGGGCGGGGGCACTGAAGCTTTCTTT. This translates into CAICKGGGTEAFF.

This clone came up once. The chain joins TRBV7-6 to TRBJ1-1; weak D call: TRBD1 (5 bases). Germline V lookup: CDR1 SGHVS, CDR2 FNYEAQ. V dropped 5 bases and J dropped 1 base, with 14 bases sitting between them. CDR3 length: 15 amino acids. The CDR3, as DNA: TGTGCCAGCAGCCTTTTGGGGCAGGGGAACACTGAAGCTTTCTTT. Its translation is CASSLLGQGNTEAFF.

V is TRBV11-2 and J is TRBJ2-4; no reliable D call. Trimming left V 6 bases short and J 0 bases short, with 9 bases between. The CDR3 covers 14 residues. Germline-derived CDR1 and CDR2 are SGHAT and FQNNGV. The CDR3 coding sequence is TGTGCCAGCAGTTTCGGAGTAGCCAAAAACATTCAGTACTTC. It translates to CASSFGVAKNIQYF. Full variable domain (missing parts from reference TRBV11-2 and TRBJ2-4): EAGVAQSPRYKIIEKRQSVAFWCNPISGHATLYWYQQILGQGPKLLIQFQNNGVVDDSQLPKDRFSAERLKGVDSTLKIQPAKLEDSAVYLCASSFGVAKNIQYFGAGTRLSVL.

The CDR3 sequence: CASRPRGLSSYNEQFF. The CDR3 coding sequence is TGTGCCAGCAGACCTAGGGGATTAAGCTCCTACAATGAGCAGTTCTTC. J is TRBJ2-1 and V is TRBV11-2; a possible D gene is TRBD1 (5 bases). V was shortened by 6 bases and J by 0 bases, with 15 bases between the two germline ends. The CDR3 is 16 residues long. Germline CDR1 is SGHAT and CDR2 is FQNNGV.

The chain combines TRBV5-4 with TRBJ2-7; 7 bases match TRBD2. The V gene end was trimmed by 4 bases and the J gene end by 3 bases; junction bases not matched to a gene: 10. The CDR3 contains 15 residues. CDR1 SGHNT and CDR2 YYREEE come from the germline V gene (reference sequence). CDR3 amino acids: CASSALYGGNYEQYF. The CDR3, as DNA: TGTGCCAGCAGCGCCCTATACGGGGGGAACTACGAGCAGTACTTC. Based on the CDR3 plus reference TRBV5-4 and TRBJ2-7, the full variable domain is ETGVTQSPTHLIKTRGQQVTLRCSSQSGHNTVSWYQQALGQGPQFIFQYYREEENGRGNFPPRFSGLQFPNYSSELNVNALELDDSALYLCASSALYGGNYEQYFGPGTRLTVT.

The V gene is TRBV7-9, the J gene TRBJ2-1; either TRBD1 or TRBD2 may supply D (5 bases each). From germline, CDR1 is SEHNR and CDR2 FQNEAQ (reference sequence). V was cut by 0 bases and J by 2 bases, with 11 bases left in between. The CDR3 extends over 16 amino acids. The CDR3 coding sequence is TGTGCCAGCAGCTTAGCTCCCCGGGGCACCTACAATGAGCAGTTCTTC. Its protein product is CASSLAPRGTYNEQFF.

The gene calls are TRBV28 and TRBJ2-5, with TRBD1 as a possible D gene (5 bases). The last part of the DNA fits TRBJ2-7 better; the J call may be wrong. The germline CDR1 and CDR2 sequences are MDHEN and SYDVKM. The CDR3 has 15 amino acids. The CDR3, as DNA: TGTGCCAGCAGTTTAGGAGTGAAGGGGTCCTACGAGCAGTACTTC. This codes for CASSLGVKGSYEQYF.